Below are 29 T cell receptor beta chains sequenced from a single sample in a study of hypomethylating agent response in myelodysplastic syndrome. The data were produced by immunoSEQ multiplex PCR, yet TCRdb's version contains in-frame clones alone and is incomplete. The sample shows 4,300 or so clones, 75% to 90% of them seen only once. Sample: bone marrow, taken before or after starting hypomethylating agent treatment for myelodysplastic syndrome (not recorded which). These receptors all come from a human donor with myelodysplastic syndrome.

The CDR3 reads CASIDVVEPVNTEAFF. DNA for the CDR3: TGTGCCAGCATTGATGTCGTTGAACCGGTGAACACTGAAGCTTTCTTT. The J gene is TRBJ1-1, the V gene TRBV6-1, with D uncertain. V gave up 7 bases and J gave up 0 bases, with 18 bases separating them. Germline loops: CDR1 MNHNS, CDR2 SASEGT. The CDR3 consists of 16 residues.

The chain joins TRBV2 to TRBJ2-2, with 8 bases that match TRBD2. V lost 5 bases, J lost 5 bases, and 7 bases stayed unmatched. The germline gives CDR1 SNHLY, CDR2 FYNNEI. This CDR3 has 15 amino acids. The CDR3 here is CASSYSGGKTGELFF. As DNA, the CDR3 is TGTGCCAGCAGTTACAGCGGGGGCAAAACCGGGGAGCTGTTTTTT.

The V and J genes are TRBV19 and TRBJ2-1; 9 bases line up with TRBD1. Germline values: CDR1 LNHDA, CDR2 SQIVND (reference sequence). CDR3 length: 12 residues. V shed 10 bases, J shed 7 bases, and the junction held 5 bases outside the gene matches. The CDR3 loop is CATDRGLNEQFF. For the CDR3, the DNA is TGTGCCACGGACAGGGGTTTGAATGAGCAGTTCTTC. The full variable domain, rest sourced from reference TRBV19 and TRBJ2-1, is DGGITQSPKYLFRKEGQNVTLSCEQNLNHDAMYWYRQDPGQGLRLIYYSQIVNDFQKGDIAEGYSVSREKKESFPLTVTSAQKNPTAFYLCATDRGLNEQFFGPGTRLTVL.

The chain joins TRBV2 to TRBJ1-4; D gene ambiguous. Germline values: CDR1 SNHLY, CDR2 FYNNEI. The CDR3 has 14 amino acids. V lost 5 bases and J lost 8, with 15 bases in between. Here the CDR3 DNA reads TGTGCCAGCAGTTACAGAGCGCTACCCGAAAAACTGTTTTTT. Translating it yields CASSYRALPEKLFF. The full variable domain, in which reference TRBV2 and TRBJ1-4 provide the parts outside the CDR3, is EPEVTQTPSHQVTQMGQEVILRCVPISNHLYFYWYRQILGQKVEFLVSFYNNEISEKSEIFDDQFSVERPDGSNFTLKIRSTKLEDSAMYFCASSYRALPEKLFFGSGTQLSVL.

The chain couples TRBV29-1 to TRBJ1-5; no clear D gene. Germline-derived CDR1 and CDR2 are SQVTM and ANQGSEA. This CDR3 region has 12 residues. The V end was cut by 5 bases, the J end by 2 bases, with 7 bases between. Here the CDR3 reads CSVKEGNQPQHF. CDR3 nucleotides: TGCAGCGTTAAGGAGGGCAATCAGCCCCAGCATTTT. The variable domain in full, completed from reference TRBV29-1 and TRBJ1-5, reads SAVISQKPSRDICQRGTSLTIQCQVDSQVTMMFWYRQQPGQSLTLIATANQGSEATYESGFVIDKFPISRPNLTFSTLTVSNMSPEDSSIYLCSVKEGNQPQHFGDGTRLSIL.

V usage is TRBV4-2 and J usage is TRBJ1-1; D possibly corresponds to TRBD1 (5 bases). Germline CDR1 LGHNA, CDR2 YNFKEQ. V dropped 5 bases and J dropped 2 bases, with 9 bases sitting between them. The CDR3 is 13 residues long. This chain's CDR3 is CASSGGANTEAFF. The CDR3 DNA is TGTGCCAGCAGCGGCGGGGCCAACACTGAAGCTTTCTTT.

This clone was recorded once. The CDR3: CASTSGGFSDTQYF. The CDR3 DNA is TGTGCCAGCACGAGCGGGGGGTTTTCAGATACGCAGTATTTT. This sequence joins TRBV2 and TRBJ2-3, with TRBD2 matching over 9 bases. Germline V gene lookup returns CDR1 SNHLY and CDR2 FYNNEI. This CDR3 region has 14 residues. With V trimmed by 7 bases and J by 4 bases, 6 bases remained unmatched.

This rearrangement joins TRBV2 to TRBJ1-1, with 9 bases identical to TRBD1. The V gene end was trimmed by 3 bases and the J gene end by 1 base; junction bases not matched to a gene: 3. The CDR3 contains 15 residues. CDR1 is SNHLY, CDR2 FYNNEI, per germline. As DNA, the CDR3 is TGTGCCAGCAGTGAGTCACAGGGGGCGAACACTGAAGCTTTCTTT. It specifies CASSESQGANTEAFF.

The chain links TRBV6-6 to TRBJ1-1; D unclear. Trimming took 2 bases from V and 5 from J, leaving 15 bases between them. The CDR3 spans 15 residues. The germline CDR1 and CDR2 sequences are MNHNY and SVGAGI (reference sequence). CDR3 loop: CASSYAASSDTEAFF. CDR3 nucleotide sequence: TGTGCCAGCAGTTACGCGGCCTCCTCGGATACTGAAGCTTTCTTT.

This chain connects TRBV25-1 to TRBJ1-4, with D perhaps matching TRBD1 (6 bases). V was trimmed by 8 bases and J by 8 bases, leaving 15 bases between them. This CDR3 has 13 residues. CDR1 and CDR2 from the germline V gene are MGHDK and SYGVNS. The CDR3 DNA is TGTGCCAGCCGCACAGGGCAGGGGGAAAAACTGTTTTTT. Translating it yields CASRTGQGEKLFF.

The gene calls are TRBV6-1 and TRBJ1-1; D remains ambiguous. Germline assignment: CDR1 MNHNS and CDR2 SASEGT. The CDR3 runs 16 residues. The V end lost 3 bases, the J end lost 3 bases, and 17 bases lay between the germline ends. The CDR3 region is CASSDSGAPLDTEAFF. The CDR3, as DNA: TGTGCCAGCAGTGATTCAGGAGCCCCCTTGGACACTGAAGCTTTCTTT.

This clone was recorded only once. Written as DNA, the CDR3 is TGTGCCAGCAGCTTAACAGGGGAAAACTATGGCTACACCTTC. Its protein is CASSLTGENYGYTF. This sequence joins TRBV11-2 and TRBJ1-2; 7 bases match TRBD1. Germline CDR1 SGHAT, CDR2 FQNNGV. The J segment lost 2 bases and the V segment lost 2 bases, leaving 2 bases of the junction unmatched. The CDR3 contains 14 residues.

This sequence joins TRBV5-6 and TRBJ2-7; 8 bases line up with TRBD1. CDR3 length: 14 residues. V dropped 3 bases and J dropped 1; count of bases not matched to a gene: 3. Per germline, CDR1 SGHDT and CDR2 YYEEEE. CDR3 loop: CASSSGQGSYEQYF. The CDR3 DNA follows: TGTGCCAGCAGCTCAGGACAGGGATCCTACGAGCAGTACTTC.

CDR3 DNA sequence: TGTGCCAGCAGATCATGGCCCCGGGGTGAAGCTTTCTTT. The encoded protein is CASRSWPRGEAFF. The chain employs TRBV27 and TRBJ1-1; D is unresolved. Trimming stripped 6 bases from V and 7 bases from J, with 15 bases between. This CDR3 comprises 13 residues. The V gene's germline CDR1 is MNHEY and CDR2 SMNVEV (reference sequence).

This clone was found a few times. The chain is built from TRBV11-2 and TRBJ2-3; D may be TRBD1 (5 bases). This CDR3 has 15 amino acids. Trimming shortened V by 4 bases and J by 4 bases, and 15 bases separated the two germline ends. Germline CDR1 is SGHAT and CDR2 is FQNNGV. As DNA, the CDR3 is TGTGCCAGCAGCTCCACAGGTCAACGGGCAGATACGCAGTATTTT. It translates to CASSSTGQRADTQYF.

The rearrangement links TRBV7-2 to TRBJ1-2; 8 positions agree with TRBD1. The V segment lost 7 bases and the J segment 6 bases; nucleotides outside the gene matches: 16. The CDR3 totals 16 residues. CDR1 is SGHTA and CDR2 is FQGNSA in the germline V gene. The CDR3 here is CASKKGGAGGENGYTF. In nucleotides, the CDR3 is TGTGCCAGCAAAAAAGGCGGTGCAGGGGGCGAGAATGGCTACACCTTC.

The chain is built from TRBV4-1 and TRBJ1-6; D not resolved. The germline V and J ends were trimmed by 0 bases and 6 bases, with 12 bases remaining between them. Germline values: CDR1 MGHRA, CDR2 YSYEKL. The CDR3 has 16 amino acids. The CDR3 is CASSQDRWEPNSPLHF. Written as DNA, the CDR3 is TGCGCCAGCAGCCAAGATAGGTGGGAGCCTAATTCACCCCTCCACTTT.

The J gene is TRBJ1-6, the V gene TRBV5-8, with a possible D match to TRBD1 (5 bases). In germline, CDR1 is SGHTS, CDR2 YDEGEE. The CDR3 totals 15 residues. The V end was cut by 1 base, the J end by 5 bases, with 10 bases between. The CDR3 nucleotides are TGTGCCAGCAGCTTGCTTGACAGAGATAATTCACCCCTCCACTTT. This codes for CASSLLDRDNSPLHF.

The rearrangement joins TRBV6-9 to TRBJ1-6; perhaps TRBD1 as D (5 bases). Between the trimmed V and J ends, which lost 3 bases and 2 bases, there was a span of 8 bases. The CDR3 runs to 15 residues. Per germline, CDR1 MNHGY and CDR2 SVAAGI. CDR3 protein: CASSYHRTYNSPLHF. The CDR3 DNA follows: TGTGCCAGCAGTTACCACAGGACCTATAATTCACCCCTCCACTTT.

This clone was observed once. The chain links TRBV2 to TRBJ1-3; unclear D gene. In germline, CDR1 is SNHLY, CDR2 FYNNEI. The length of the CDR3 is 12 residues. The V gene lost 5 bases and the J gene lost 4 bases, with 6 bases spanning the gap. CDR3 coding DNA: TGTGCCAGCAGTTCTGAAGGAAACACCATATATTTT. This gives the protein CASSSEGNTIYF. Variable domain in full (rest from reference TRBV2 and TRBJ1-3): EPEVTQTPSHQVTQMGQEVILRCVPISNHLYFYWYRQILGQKVEFLVSFYNNEISEKSEIFDDQFSVERPDGSNFTLKIRSTKLEDSAMYFCASSSEGNTIYFGEGSWLTVV.

The V and J genes are TRBV5-6 and TRBJ2-3; D is uncertain. Trimming stripped 0 bases from V and 5 bases from J, with 7 bases between. This CDR3 contains 13 residues. The germline V gene encodes CDR1 SGHDT and CDR2 YYEEEE. This CDR3 is CASSLGARDTQYF. The CDR3 DNA is TGTGCCAGCAGCTTGGGGGCTAGAGATACGCAGTATTTT.

V usage is TRBV4-2 and J usage is TRBJ2-3, with 8 bases fitting TRBD2. With V trimmed by 1 base and J by 4 bases, 4 bases remained unmatched. The CDR3 runs to 15 residues. In germline, CDR1 is LGHNA, CDR2 YNFKEQ. The chain's CDR3 is CASSQAGGSADTQYF. DNA of the CDR3: TGTGCCAGCAGCCAAGCGGGGGGGTCGGCAGATACGCAGTATTTT.

Only a few counts were recorded for this clone. The chain has TRBV7-9 and TRBJ1-2, with TRBD1 matching 9 bases. Looked up from germline, CDR1 is SEHNR and CDR2 is FQNEAQ (reference sequence). This CDR3 region has 16 residues. After removal of 4 bases from V and 2 bases from J, the junction contained 8 bases not matched to a gene. The CDR3: CASSSGGQGTNYGYTF. The CDR3 nucleotides read TGTGCCAGCAGCTCCGGGGGACAGGGAACCAACTATGGCTACACCTTC.

The chain links TRBV5-1 to TRBJ2-5; D gene uncertain. The tail of the sequence fits TRBJ2-7 better, so the J call may be wrong. CDR1 is SGHRS, CDR2 YFSETQ, per germline. The CDR3 contains 13 residues. The CDR3 region is CASSSTTRYEQYF. The CDR3 DNA reads as TGCGCCAGCAGCTCCACGACGAGATACGAGCAGTACTTC.

The chain combines TRBV19 with TRBJ1-2; 9 bases fit TRBD1. This CDR3 region has 16 residues. Germline V CDR1 and CDR2: LNHDA, SQIVND (reference sequence). The V segment lost 2 bases and the J segment 6 bases; nucleotides outside the gene matches: 10. CDR3: CASSISGTGPKDGYTF. The DNA for the CDR3 is TGTGCCAGTAGTATATCGGGGACAGGGCCTAAAGATGGCTACACCTTC. Complete variable domain (other parts from reference TRBV19 and TRBJ1-2): DGGITQSPKYLFRKEGQNVTLSCEQNLNHDAMYWYRQDPGQGLRLIYYSQIVNDFQKGDIAEGYSVSREKKESFPLTVTSAQKNPTAFYLCASSISGTGPKDGYTFGSGTRLTVV.

The chain combines TRBV11-3 with TRBJ2-3, with 9 bases that match TRBD2. In germline, CDR1 is SGHNT, CDR2 YENEEA. The junction had 8 bases not matched to a gene; V was cut back by 4 bases and J by 3 bases. This CDR3 is built from 16 residues. The CDR3 sequence: CASSSRGSGGTDTQYF. The CDR3 nucleotides read TGTGCCAGCAGCTCCCGTGGTAGCGGGGGAACAGATACGCAGTATTTT.

The chain uses TRBV30 and TRBJ1-2; D gene unclear. CDR1 is GTSNPN, CDR2 SVGIG, per germline (reference sequence). The CDR3 has 12 residues. Trimming left V 2 bases short and J 4 bases short, with 8 bases between. For the CDR3, the DNA is TGTGCCTGGAGTTCCCGAGTCTATGGCTACACCTTC. The encoded protein is CAWSSRVYGYTF.

V is TRBV15 and J is TRBJ2-7; no clear D gene. Germline assignment: CDR1 LNHNV and CDR2 YYDKDF (reference sequence). V dropped 0 bases and J dropped 2 bases, with 8 bases sitting between them. The CDR3 spans 14 residues. The CDR3 loop reads CATSRDRFPYEQYF. CDR3 nucleotide sequence: TGTGCCACCAGCAGAGACAGGTTTCCCTACGAGCAGTACTTC. Drawing the rest from reference TRBV15 and TRBJ2-7, the complete variable domain is DAMVIQNPRYQVTQFGKPVTLSCSQTLNHNVMYWYQQKSSQAPKLLFHYYDKDFNNEADTPDNFQSRRPNTSFCFLDIRSPGLGDTAMYLCATSRDRFPYEQYFGPGTRLTVT.

The rearrangement joins TRBV2 to TRBJ1-1; unclear D gene. Trimming took 6 bases from V and 3 from J, leaving 11 bases between them. Germline CDR1 is SNHLY and CDR2 is FYNNEI. This CDR3 is 13 amino acids long. The CDR3 DNA reads as TGTGCCAGCAGCTTCGGTGGGTACACTGAAGCTTTCTTT. Its translation: CASSFGGYTEAFF.